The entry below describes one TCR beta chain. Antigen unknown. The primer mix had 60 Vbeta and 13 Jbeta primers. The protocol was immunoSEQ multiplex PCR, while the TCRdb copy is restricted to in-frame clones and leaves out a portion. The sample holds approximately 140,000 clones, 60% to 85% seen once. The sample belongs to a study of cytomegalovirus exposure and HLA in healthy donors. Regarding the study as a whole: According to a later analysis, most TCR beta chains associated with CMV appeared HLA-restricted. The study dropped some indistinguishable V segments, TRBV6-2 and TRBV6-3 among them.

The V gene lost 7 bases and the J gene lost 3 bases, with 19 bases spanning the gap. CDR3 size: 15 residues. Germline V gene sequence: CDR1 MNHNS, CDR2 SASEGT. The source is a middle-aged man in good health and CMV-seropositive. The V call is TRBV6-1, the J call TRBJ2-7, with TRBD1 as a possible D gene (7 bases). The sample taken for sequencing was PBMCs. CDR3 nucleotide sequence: TGTGCCAGCATCGTCGCCGGGACAGCGGGCTACGAGCAGTACTTC. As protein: CASIVAGTAGYEQYF.